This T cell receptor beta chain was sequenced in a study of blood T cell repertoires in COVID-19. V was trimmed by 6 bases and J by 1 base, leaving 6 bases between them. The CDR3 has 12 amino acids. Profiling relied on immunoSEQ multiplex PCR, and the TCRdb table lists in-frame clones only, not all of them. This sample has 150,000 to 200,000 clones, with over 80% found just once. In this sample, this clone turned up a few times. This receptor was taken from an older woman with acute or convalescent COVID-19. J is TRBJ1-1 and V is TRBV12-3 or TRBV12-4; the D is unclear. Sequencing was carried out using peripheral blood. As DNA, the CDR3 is TGTGCCAGCAGGGAGGGGAACACTGAAGCTTTCTTT. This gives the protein CASREGNTEAFF.